The clone carrying this T cell receptor beta chain was recorded at least ten times. The same CDR3 arises from other DNA sequences in this sample as well. This sample stems from a study of blood T cell repertoires in COVID-19. In germline, CDR1 is SGHRS, CDR2 YFSETQ. CDR3 length: 13 residues. V was pared by 0 bases and J by 7 bases, with 8 bases between. Produced via immunoSEQ multiplex PCR; TCRdb's table is partial and in-frame only. The data show about 270,000 clones, approximately 88% seen once. This clonotype originated in a man aged 50 or older with acute or convalescent COVID-19. The V and J genes are TRBV5-1 and TRBJ1-5; D not resolved. Sequences were obtained from peripheral blood. The CDR3 is CASSLEGEQPQHF. The CDR3 region has the DNA TGCGCCAGCAGCTTGGAAGGAGAACAGCCCCAGCATTTT. The entire variable domain, with the rest obtained from reference TRBV5-1 and TRBJ1-5, is as follows: KAGVTQTPRYLIKTRGQQVTLSCSPISGHRSVSWYQQTPGQGLQFLFEYFSETQRNKGNFPGRFSGRQFSNSRSEMNVSTLELGDSALYLCASSLEGEQPQHFGDGTRLSIL.